The 26 T cell receptor beta chains in this list originate from one sample, sequenced in a study of cytomegalovirus exposure and HLA in healthy donors. The PCR ran on 60 Vbeta and 13 Jbeta primers. Some clones are missing from TCRdb's copy, which holds only in-frame ones; the method was immunoSEQ multiplex PCR. Of around 150,000 clones in the sample, over 60% are singletons; the top ten hold 1.8%. Sequencing input: PBMCs. The receptors were sampled from a man aged 35 to 55 in good health and CMV-seronegative.

The chain recombines TRBV11-2 with TRBJ2-1; TRBD2 agrees at 7 bases. In germline, CDR1 is SGHAT, CDR2 FQNNGV. V lost 2 bases and J lost 4; bases outside the gene matches: 8. There are 16 residues in the CDR3. The CDR3 sequence: CASSLIGSGVYNEQFF. Written as DNA, the CDR3 is TGTGCCAGCAGCTTAATCGGAAGCGGGGTATACAATGAGCAGTTCTTC.

The chain links TRBV4-2 to TRBJ2-4; 7 bases fit TRBD1. The junction had 2 bases not matched to a gene; V was cut back by 3 bases and J by 9 bases. Germline assignment: CDR1 LGHNA and CDR2 YNFKEQ. The CDR3 covers 12 residues. The CDR3 here is CASSHDRAIQYF. Here the CDR3 DNA reads TGTGCCAGCAGCCACGACAGGGCCATTCAGTACTTC.

DNA for the CDR3: TGTGCCAGCAGCTTAGCAGGGGGGGGTGAAAAACTGTTTTTT. Its translation: CASSLAGGGEKLFF. J is TRBJ1-4 and V is TRBV7-2, with D tentatively TRBD1 (6 bases). CDR1 is SGHTA, CDR2 FQGNSA, per germline. This CDR3 is 14 amino acids long. The V end lost 0 bases, the J end lost 7 bases, and 9 bases lay between the germline ends.

J is TRBJ2-2 and V is TRBV10-1; TRBD2 matches 13 bases. Losses at the gene ends were 3 bases for V and 1 base for J; bases not matched to a gene: 11. CDR3 length: 20 amino acids. The germline V gene encodes CDR1 WNHNN and CDR2 SYGVQD (reference sequence). The CDR3 DNA reads as TGCGCCAGCAGTGACCCGGGACTAGCGGGACCGGTCGAGAACACCGGGGAGCTGTTTTTT. Translating it yields CASSDPGLAGPVENTGELFF.

The J gene is TRBJ1-4, the V gene TRBV14; D remains unclear. Germline values: CDR1 SGHDN, CDR2 FVKESK. The CDR3 extends over 16 amino acids. Trimming shortened V by 0 bases and J by 0 bases, and 8 bases separated the two germline ends. The CDR3 DNA is TGTGCCAGCAGCCAAGATCGGGAGGCAACTAATGAAAAACTGTTTTTT. Its protein product is CASSQDREATNEKLFF.

The CDR3, as DNA: TGCAGCGTTGAGGGGACTAGCGAGTCCTACGAGCAGTACTTC. It yields the protein CSVEGTSESYEQYF. The chain recombines TRBV29-1 with TRBJ2-7, with 10 bases fitting TRBD2. The CDR3 sequence is 14 residues long. The ends lost 3 bases at V and 1 base at J; junction bases unmatched: 3. Germline V gene lookup returns CDR1 SQVTM and CDR2 ANQGSEA.

This chain connects TRBV27 to TRBJ2-7; 10 nucleotides match TRBD1. CDR3 length: 15 residues. Germline CDR1 MNHEY, CDR2 SMNVEV (reference sequence). Unmatched junction bases numbered 4, after V lost 1 base and J lost 4 bases. CDR3 bases: TGTGCCAGCAGTTTATTTGGGACAGGGGTTTACGAGCAGTACTTC. Translating it yields CASSLFGTGVYEQYF.

V and J are TRBV10-1 and TRBJ1-4; no firm D call. The CDR3 spans 14 residues. V lost 3 bases and J lost 10, with 15 bases in between. The germline V gene has CDR1 WNHNN and CDR2 SYGVQD (reference sequence). CDR3 residues: CASSEWHEARKLFF. DNA for the CDR3: TGCGCCAGCAGTGAATGGCACGAGGCGCGAAAACTGTTTTTT.

The chain has TRBV10-3 and TRBJ2-2, with 9 bases fitting TRBD2. Trimming removed 1 base from V and 9 bases from J; junction bases left unmatched: 9. CDR3 length: 16 amino acids. CDR1 ENHRY and CDR2 SYGVKD come from the germline V gene. In DNA, the CDR3 is TGTGCCATCAGTGAGTTGCTAGCGGGACCGAGAAGGGAGCTGTTTTTT. It yields the protein CAISELLAGPRRELFF.

The chain is built from TRBV7-9 and TRBJ2-5, with 7 bases fitting TRBD1. The tail of the sequence fits TRBJ2-7 better, so the J call may be wrong. The germline CDR1 and CDR2 sequences are SEHNR and FQNEAQ (reference sequence). There are 14 residues in the CDR3. Written as DNA, the CDR3 is TGTGCCAGCAGCAACCCGGGACAGCCCTACGAGCAGTACTTC. It yields the protein CASSNPGQPYEQYF.

The J gene is TRBJ2-2, the V gene TRBV7-2; D gene unclear. CDR1 is SGHTA, CDR2 FQGNSA, per germline. The CDR3 has 15 residues. V was pared by 5 bases and J by 7 bases, with 17 bases between. CDR3 coding DNA: TGTGCCAGCAGCACGTCCTCGCCCCCGGGCGGGGAGCTGTTTTTT. It is translated as CASSTSSPPGGELFF.

The rearrangement uses TRBV5-4 and TRBJ2-1, with a tentative D call TRBD2 (5 bases). The germline CDR1 and CDR2 sequences are SGHNT and YYREEE (reference sequence). The CDR3 extends over 15 amino acids. Trimming pared 1 base from V and 4 bases from J, leaving 12 bases between. CDR3 loop: CASSLTGMGYNEQFF. DNA of the CDR3: TGTGCCAGCAGCTTGACCGGGATGGGTTACAATGAGCAGTTCTTC.

Concerning this clone itself: The same CDR3 also results from other DNA sequences found in this sample. The chain has TRBV28 and TRBJ1-5; D is unresolved. V lost 10 bases to trimming and J lost 4 bases, with 11 bases between them. CDR3 length: 12 amino acids. The V gene's germline CDR1 is MDHEN and CDR2 SYDVKM. The CDR3 nucleotides are TGTGCCACCAGAAGCGCGAATCAGCCCCAGCATTTT. This translates into CATRSANQPQHF.

V and J are TRBV5-1 and TRBJ2-7; 7 nucleotides line up with TRBD2. V lost 1 base to trimming and J lost 2 bases; unmatched junction nucleotides: 3. The length of the CDR3 is 14 residues. Looked up from germline, CDR1 is SGHRS and CDR2 is YFSETQ. CDR3 sequence: CASSLLADTYEQYF. DNA for the CDR3: TGCGCCAGCAGCTTGCTAGCGGACACCTACGAGCAGTACTTC.

The chain combines TRBV4-1 with TRBJ2-7; tentatively, D is TRBD2 (7 bases). This CDR3 spans 16 amino acids. Germline V gene sequence: CDR1 MGHRA, CDR2 YSYEKL. Trimming removed 4 bases from V and 4 bases from J, with 20 bases in between. CDR3 sequence reads: CASSLKRGRGRYEQYF. CDR3 DNA: TGCGCCAGCAGCCTAAAGCGAGGGAGGGGGAGGTACGAGCAGTACTTC.

The CDR3 is CASSFSRTGNYEQYF. DNA of the CDR3: TGTGCCAGCAGTTTCTCTCGGACAGGGAACTACGAGCAGTACTTC. J is TRBJ2-7 and V is TRBV6-5; 8 bases are a match to TRBD1. CDR1 and CDR2 from the germline V gene are MNHEY and SVGAGI. The ends lost 4 bases at V and 3 bases at J; junction bases unmatched: 8. The CDR3 runs to 15 residues.

V usage is TRBV10-2 and J usage is TRBJ2-1; D is possibly TRBD2 (6 bases). This CDR3 has 15 residues. Between the trimmed V and J ends, which lost 3 bases and 3 bases, there was a span of 12 bases. Germline values: CDR1 WSHSY, CDR2 SAAADI. The CDR3 reads CASSDTERVYNEQFF. CDR3 nucleotides: TGCGCCAGCAGTGATACGGAGCGGGTCTACAATGAGCAGTTCTTC.

This clone was seen just once. The rearrangement joins TRBV11-2 to TRBJ2-1; 8 bases are shared with TRBD2. The CDR3 is 15 amino acids. From germline, CDR1 is SGHAT and CDR2 FQNNGV. V dropped 5 bases and J dropped 6; count of bases not matched to a gene: 9. Here the CDR3 DNA reads TGTGCCAGCAGCATCTCGGGAGGGCCTCGCAATGAGCAGTTCTTC. It translates to CASSISGGPRNEQFF.

The chain recombines TRBV27 with TRBJ1-6, with 7 bases that match TRBD1. The CDR3 has 14 amino acids. CDR1 is MNHEY and CDR2 is SMNVEV in the germline V gene (reference sequence). J lost 6 bases, V lost 6 bases, and 5 bases had no gene match. The CDR3 spells CASRTGDSNSPLHF. The DNA of the CDR3 is TGTGCCAGCAGGACCGGGGACAGTAATTCACCCCTCCACTTT.

This sequence joins TRBV29-1 and TRBJ1-5; D is unresolved. Deletions cut 7 bases from V and 0 bases from J, with 7 bases between. Per the germline V gene, CDR1 is SQVTM and CDR2 is ANQGSEA. The CDR3 has 12 residues. Here the CDR3 reads CSGDGSNQPQHF. CDR3 DNA sequence: TGCAGCGGTGACGGTAGCAATCAGCCCCAGCATTTT.

The chain recombines TRBV10-1 with TRBJ2-7; 11 bases fit TRBD2. CDR3 size: 16 residues. V lost 0 bases and J lost 4; bases outside the gene matches: 5. CDR1 and CDR2 from the germline V gene are WNHNN and SYGVQD (reference sequence). The CDR3 is CASSESETSGRYEQYF. The DNA for the CDR3 is TGCGCCAGCAGTGAGTCCGAAACTAGCGGGAGATACGAGCAGTACTTC.

The V and J genes are TRBV5-8 and TRBJ2-3, with D possibly being TRBD2 (6 bases). The CDR3 contains 15 residues. Germline CDR1 is SGHTS and CDR2 is YDEGEE. V was cut by 4 bases and J by 3 bases, with 15 bases left in between. In DNA, the CDR3 is TGTGCCAGCAGCCCGGGTGAGGGGAGGACAGATACGCAGTATTTT. This encodes CASSPGEGRTDTQYF. The full variable domain, in which reference TRBV5-8 and TRBJ2-3 provide the parts outside the CDR3, is EAGVTQSPTHLIKTRGQQATLRCSPISGHTSVYWYQQALGLGLQFLLWYDEGEERNRGNFPPRFSGRQFPNYSSELNVNALELEDSALYLCASSPGEGRTDTQYFGPGTRLTVL.

V and J are TRBV4-1 and TRBJ1-1; D is perhaps TRBD1 (6 bases). CDR1 and CDR2 from the germline V gene are MGHRA and YSYEKL. CDR3 length: 15 residues. Trimming shortened V by 5 bases and J by 4 bases, and 17 bases separated the two germline ends. The CDR3 coding sequence is TGCGCCAGCAGCACGGAAATACAGGGCTCCACTGAAGCTTTCTTT. Amino acid sequence: CASSTEIQGSTEAFF.

V gene TRBV30 combines with J gene TRBJ1-5; perhaps TRBD1 as D (6 bases). This CDR3 is built from 13 residues. Germline-derived CDR1 and CDR2 are GTSNPN and SVGIG (reference sequence). V was cut by 2 bases and J by 5 bases, with 10 bases left in between. CDR3 region: CAWSTGRDQPQHF. CDR3 in DNA: TGTGCCTGGAGTACAGGGAGGGATCAGCCCCAGCATTTT.

The chain has TRBV11-2 and TRBJ2-1; 8 positions agree with TRBD2. The CDR3 is made up of 15 amino acids. CDR1 is SGHAT and CDR2 is FQNNGV in the germline V gene. V lost 5 bases and J lost 5; bases outside the gene matches: 8. CDR3 sequence (DNA): TGTGCCAGCAGCCCCGGTTTAGCGGGGAACAATGAGCAGTTCTTC. Amino acid sequence: CASSPGLAGNNEQFF.

The chain joins TRBV5-1 to TRBJ1-4; D not resolved. Germline V gene data show CDR1 as SGHRS and CDR2 as YFSETQ. The CDR3 length is 14 residues. Trimming stripped 4 bases from V and 4 bases from J, with 11 bases between. The CDR3 DNA follows: TGCGCCAGCAGCACCGGACGGGGTAATGAAAAACTGTTTTTT. Translation: CASSTGRGNEKLFF.